Presented here are 25 T cell receptor beta chains from one specimen sequenced in a study of T cells after yellow fever vaccination. One entry per CDR3 protein, called by TCRdb with MiXCR from the 5' RACE reads. In the table there are hundreds of thousands of distinct CDR3 sequences, around 12% of which are singletons. Sample: PBMCs, taken on the day of the yellow fever booster vaccination. The receptor source for this set is a young man who received the YFV17D yellow fever vaccine.

The rearrangement joins TRBV6-5 to TRBJ1-4; D possibly corresponds to TRBD1 (6 bases). V lost 0 bases and J lost 8, with 13 bases in between. Germline V gene lookup returns CDR1 MNHEY and CDR2 SVGAGI. There are 15 residues in the CDR3. CDR3 in amino acids: CASSYSGARGEKLFF. In DNA, the CDR3 is TGTGCCAGCAGTTACTCGGGGGCCCGGGGCGAAAAACTGTTTTTT.

This chain joins TRBV7-9 and TRBJ2-4; D possibly corresponds to TRBD1 (6 bases). CDR3 size: 13 residues. The V gene lost 5 bases and the J gene lost 8 bases, with 13 bases spanning the gap. From germline, CDR1 is SEHNR and CDR2 FQNEAQ (reference sequence). The CDR3 is CASSLGGLDIQYF. Here the CDR3 DNA reads TGTGCCAGCAGCCTAGGGGGTTTGGACATTCAGTACTTC.

The chain recombines TRBV23-1 with TRBJ2-1, with TRBD2 matching over 7 bases. TRBV23-1 is filed as an ORF, its function uncertain. The CDR3 consists of 15 residues. V was clipped by 0 bases and J by 5 bases; unmatched bases: 4. The CDR3 DNA follows: TGCGCCAGCAGTCAATCGGCGGGAGTTCACAATGAGCAGTTCTTC. It codes for CASSQSAGVHNEQFF.

This clonotype showed up just a few times. The chain carries TRBV27 and TRBJ1-1; 8 positions match TRBD1. CDR1 is MNHEY and CDR2 is SMNVEV in the germline V gene (reference sequence). V was clipped by 3 bases and J by 10 bases; unmatched bases: 10. This CDR3 spans 14 amino acids. This CDR3 is CASSLSGQALRAFF. Written as DNA, the CDR3 is TGTGCCAGCAGTTTGTCGGGACAGGCCCTTCGAGCTTTCTTT.

This clonotype has just a few counts. The rearrangement uses TRBV9 and TRBJ2-3, with D possibly TRBD1 on 5 matching bases. CDR3 size: 14 residues. Germline loops: CDR1 SGDLS, CDR2 YYNGEE. The ends were cut back, 0 bases at V and 5 bases at J, with 10 bases in the middle. This CDR3 is CASSVARGGDTQYF. In DNA form, the CDR3 reads TGTGCCAGCAGCGTAGCTAGGGGTGGAGATACGCAGTATTTT. Based on the CDR3 plus reference TRBV9 and TRBJ2-3, the full variable domain is DSGVTQTPKHLITATGQRVTLRCSPRSGDLSVYWYQQSLDQGLQFLIQYYNGEERAKGNILERFSAQQFPDLHSELNLSSLELGDSALYFCASSVARGGDTQYFGPGTRLTVL.

The gene calls are TRBV7-9 and TRBJ2-1, with a possible D match to TRBD2 (6 bases). Germline V gene lookup returns CDR1 SEHNR and CDR2 FQNEAQ (reference sequence). The CDR3 has 15 residues. V lost 4 bases, J lost 4 bases, and 14 bases lay in between. This chain's CDR3 is CASSSGWGGYNEQFF. CDR3 bases: TGTGCCAGCAGCTCCGGTTGGGGAGGTTACAATGAGCAGTTCTTC.

The sample holds a few counts of this clonotype. The V and J genes are TRBV7-9 and TRBJ2-2; 9 nucleotides agree with TRBD2. There are 14 residues in the CDR3. V gave up 10 bases and J gave up 4 bases; unmatched junction bases: 7. The germline V gene has CDR1 SEHNR and CDR2 FQNEAQ (reference sequence). CDR3 nucleotide sequence: TGTGCCACGACAGCGGGAGGAATCACCGGGGAGCTGTTTTTT. It codes for CATTAGGITGELFF.

This clonotype has a handful of counts. CDR3 coding DNA: TGTGCCAGCAGCGTAGGACTGGGGGGGGAGACCCAGTACTTC. This encodes CASSVGLGGETQYF. The chain has TRBV9 and TRBJ2-5; 7 nucleotides line up with TRBD2. The CDR3 contains 14 residues. Germline loops: CDR1 SGDLS, CDR2 YYNGEE. The V gene end was trimmed by 0 bases and the J gene end by 5 bases; junction bases not matched to a gene: 4.

V is TRBV10-3 and J is TRBJ2-7, with 8 bases matching TRBD2. The J segment lost 6 bases and the V segment lost 3 bases, leaving 7 bases of the junction unmatched. Per the germline V gene, CDR1 is ENHRY and CDR2 is SYGVKD. The CDR3 runs to 14 residues. The CDR3 here is CAISDPGTRPEQYF. The CDR3 nucleotides are TGTGCCATCAGTGACCCCGGGACTAGACCCGAGCAGTACTTC.

This clonotype was seen only a few times. The rearrangement joins TRBV5-1 to TRBJ2-7; D is possibly TRBD1 (6 bases). Trimming removed 0 bases from V and 6 bases from J, with 19 bases in between. Germline lookup yields CDR1 SGHRS and CDR2 YFSETQ. CDR3 size: 16 residues. The CDR3 sequence is CASSLGHIAGDPEQYF. In DNA, the CDR3 is TGCGCCAGCAGCTTGGGTCACATCGCAGGGGATCCCGAGCAGTACTTC.

A few counts support this clonotype. The J gene is TRBJ2-3, the V gene TRBV11-3, with 7 bases fitting TRBD2. The CDR3 length is 15 residues. Germline V gene lookup returns CDR1 SGHNT and CDR2 YENEEA. Trimming removed 6 bases from V and 0 bases from J; junction bases left unmatched: 6. CDR3 DNA: TGTGCCAGCAGTGCGGGAGTGCGTAGCACAGATACGCAGTATTTT. Its translation: CASSAGVRSTDTQYF.

This clonotype was observed at least ten times. V and J are TRBV20-1 and TRBJ1-1; a weak D match, TRBD1 (5 bases). Trimming pared 7 bases from V and 6 bases from J, leaving 15 bases between. In germline, CDR1 is DFQATT, CDR2 SNEGSKA (reference sequence). The CDR3 spans 12 residues. The CDR3 nucleotides are TGCAGTGTTAGGAAGGGGTCGGCTGAAGCTTTCTTT. Translating gives CSVRKGSAEAFF.

This clonotype turned up a few times. This rearrangement joins TRBV19 to TRBJ2-7, with D uncertain. The germline gives CDR1 LNHDA, CDR2 SQIVND (reference sequence). The CDR3 runs to 14 residues. Trimming took off 3 bases at V and 4 bases at J, with 13 bases between the two ends. The DNA of the CDR3 is TGTGCCAGTAGTATGGATCAGCTGAGTTACGAGCAGTACTTC. Translation: CASSMDQLSYEQYF.

This chain joins TRBV5-1 and TRBJ2-3, with unresolved D. Trimming took 5 bases from V and 8 from J, leaving 18 bases between them. Per the germline V gene, CDR1 is SGHRS and CDR2 is YFSETQ. The CDR3 runs 14 residues. CDR3 sequence (DNA): TGCGCCAGCAGTCATGACACCCTCTGGGGTACGCAGTATTTT. This sequence encodes CASSHDTLWGTQYF.

This clonotype was observed a handful of times. This chain connects TRBV10-3 to TRBJ2-7; 7 bases agree with TRBD2. The ends lost 10 bases at V and 3 bases at J; junction bases unmatched: 6. CDR3 length equals 12 residues. Germline CDR1 and CDR2: ENHRY and SYGVKD. The CDR3 spells CATGGTYYEQYF. DNA for the CDR3: TGTGCCACCGGGGGGACCTACTACGAGCAGTACTTC.

This clonotype was counted only a few times. The gene calls are TRBV7-8 and TRBJ2-3, with 9 bases matching TRBD1. Germline V CDR1 and CDR2: SGHVS, FQNEAQ. The V gene end was trimmed by 5 bases and the J gene end by 2 bases; junction bases not matched to a gene: 8. The CDR3 is 16 amino acids. The CDR3 coding sequence is TGTGCCAGCAGCATTACGACAGGGGGTAACACAGATACGCAGTATTTT. Translation gives CASSITTGGNTDTQYF.

A few counts support this clonotype. The rearrangement joins TRBV28 to TRBJ2-7, with TRBD1 matching 9 bases. Germline V CDR1 and CDR2: MDHEN, SYDVKM. The CDR3 loop spans 13 amino acids. The J segment lost 5 bases and the V segment lost 7 bases, leaving 6 bases of the junction unmatched. This chain's CDR3 is CASKTGGSHEQYF. CDR3 in DNA: TGTGCCAGCAAGACAGGGGGAAGCCACGAGCAGTACTTC.

The V and J genes are TRBV7-2 and TRBJ2-7, with 7 positions matching TRBD2. Per germline, CDR1 SGHTA and CDR2 FQGNSA. The CDR3 runs to 14 residues. V shed 5 bases and J 2 bases; nucleotides not matched to a gene: 6. The CDR3 loop is CASSQPGLTYEQYF. The CDR3, as DNA: TGTGCCAGCAGCCAACCGGGACTAACCTACGAGCAGTACTTC.

This clonotype showed up just a few times. This chain connects TRBV20-1 to TRBJ1-5; D is unresolved. CDR1 DFQATT and CDR2 SNEGSKA come from the germline V gene (reference sequence). The CDR3 extends over 13 amino acids. V was pared by 4 bases and J by 0 bases, with 7 bases between. This chain's CDR3 is CSANRHSNQPQHF. Written as DNA, the CDR3 is TGCAGTGCTAATAGGCATAGCAATCAGCCCCAGCATTTT.

The chain couples TRBV5-1 to TRBJ2-1; 8 nucleotides agree with TRBD2. Germline V CDR1 and CDR2: SGHRS, YFSETQ. The CDR3 is 14 amino acids. The ends lost 6 bases at V and 6 bases at J; junction bases unmatched: 8. Here the CDR3 reads CASTSGGPGNEQFF. Here the CDR3 DNA reads TGCGCCAGCACAAGCGGGGGCCCTGGCAATGAGCAGTTCTTC.

There are a few counts of this clonotype. The rearrangement joins TRBV5-1 to TRBJ2-5, with D unresolved. The CDR3 has 15 amino acids. CDR1 SGHRS and CDR2 YFSETQ come from the germline V gene. Between the trimmed V and J ends, which lost 2 bases and 0 bases, there was a span of 11 bases. CDR3 DNA: TGCGCCAGCAGCTTACGCAGTAGTTACCAAGAGACCCAGTACTTC. As protein: CASSLRSSYQETQYF.

V and J are TRBV27 and TRBJ2-7, with 9 positions matching TRBD1. V shed 5 bases and J 6 bases; nucleotides not matched to a gene: 11. CDR3 size: 15 residues. Germline V gene sequence: CDR1 MNHEY, CDR2 SMNVEV (reference sequence). The CDR3, as DNA: TGTGCCAGCAGTCGAACCGGGACAGGGCTGTCCGAGCAGTACTTC. Its translation: CASSRTGTGLSEQYF.

This sequence joins TRBV9 and TRBJ2-2; TRBD1 matches at 8 bases. The CDR3 has 16 residues. CDR1 is SGDLS and CDR2 is YYNGEE in the germline V gene. The junction had 6 bases not matched to a gene; V was cut back by 0 bases and J by 5 bases. The CDR3 spells CASSVEGRGLTGELFF. CDR3 nucleotides: TGTGCCAGCAGCGTAGAGGGCAGGGGGCTGACCGGGGAGCTGTTTTTT.

J is TRBJ2-1 and V is TRBV20-1; 12 bases line up with TRBD1. Germline CDR1 is DFQATT and CDR2 is SNEGSKA (reference sequence). The CDR3 contains 18 residues. With 5 bases clipped from V and 3 bases from J, the junction kept 14 bases outside the gene matches. The CDR3 DNA sequence: TGCAGTGCTGAGGGACAGGGGGCCACCCAGGGCTTCTACAATGAGCAGTTCTTC. Amino acids: CSAEGQGATQGFYNEQFF.

This clonotype turned up a few times. V and J are TRBV18 and TRBJ2-7, with a possible D match to TRBD2 (5 bases). The CDR3 consists of 13 residues. Per the germline V gene, CDR1 is KGHSH and CDR2 is LQKENI. Trimming cost V 3 bases and J 3 bases, with 9 bases left between them. The CDR3 reads CASSPTRFYEQYF. The DNA of the CDR3 is TGTGCCAGCTCACCCACTAGATTCTACGAGCAGTACTTC.